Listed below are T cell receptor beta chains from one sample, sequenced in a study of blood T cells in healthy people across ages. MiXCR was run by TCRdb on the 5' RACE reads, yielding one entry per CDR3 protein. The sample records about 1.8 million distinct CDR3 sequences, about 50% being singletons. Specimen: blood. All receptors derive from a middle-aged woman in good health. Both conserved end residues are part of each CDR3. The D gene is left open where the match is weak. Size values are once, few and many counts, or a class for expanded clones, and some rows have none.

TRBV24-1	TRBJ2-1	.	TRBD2	TGTGCCACCAGTAAACCCGCGGGGGGTGAGCAGTTCTTC	CATSKPAGGEQFF
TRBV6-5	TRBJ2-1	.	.	TGTGCCAGCAGTTACCTCACCCGGCAGTTCTTC	CASSYLTRQFF
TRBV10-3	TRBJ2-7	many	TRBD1	TGTGCCATCAGTCCGGGACAGGGGTACGAGCAGTACTTC	CAISPGQGYEQYF
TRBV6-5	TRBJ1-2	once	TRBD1	TGTGCCAGCAGTACCGGACAGGTCGGAGGCTACACCTTC	CASSTGQVGGYTF
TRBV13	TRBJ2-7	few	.	TGTGCCAGCAGCGCCCGGGATGCCCTTTACGAGCAGTACTTC	CASSARDALYEQYF
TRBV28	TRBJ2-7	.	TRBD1	TGTGCCAGCACCTGGACAGGACAATACAATGAGCAGTACTTC	CASTWTGQYNEQYF
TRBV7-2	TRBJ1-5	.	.	TGTGCCAGCAGCTTCGGATGGAATCAGCCCCAGCATTTT	CASSFGWNQPQHF
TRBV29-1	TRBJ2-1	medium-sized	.	TGCAGCGTTGACCTCGTGGGACCCCTTGACAATGAGCAGTTCTTC	CSVDLVGPLDNEQFF
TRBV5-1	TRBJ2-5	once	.	TGCGCCAGCAGCTTGTATAGGAAAGGGGGTGCCTTTCGGCAAGAGACCCAGTACTTC	CASSLYRKGGAFRQETQYF
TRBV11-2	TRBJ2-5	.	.	TGTGCCAGCAGCCTGACCCCTTCGAGTTTGGAGACCCAGTACTTC	CASSLTPSSLETQYF
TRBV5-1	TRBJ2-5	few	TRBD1	TGCGCCAGCAGCTGGACAGGGGCTAGAGAGACCCAGTACTTC	CASSWTGARETQYF
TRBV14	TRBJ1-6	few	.	TGTGCCAGCAGCCAGGGGACGATCTATAATTCACCCCTCCACTTT	CASSQGTIYNSPLHF
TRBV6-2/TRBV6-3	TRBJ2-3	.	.	TGTGCCAGCAGTTACCTAGCCTTGAACACAGATACGCAGTATTTT	CASSYLALNTDTQYF
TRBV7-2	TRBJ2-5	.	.	TGTGCCAGCAGCTTAGTATATGAGACCCAGTACTTC	CASSLVYETQYF
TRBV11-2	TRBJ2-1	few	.	TGTGCCAGCAGCTTGTACGGGGGTCTTAACAATGAGCAGTTCTTC	CASSLYGGLNNEQFF
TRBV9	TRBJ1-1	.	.	TGTGCCAGCAGCGTAGCTTGGGTAAACACTGAAGCTTTCTTT	CASSVAWVNTEAFF
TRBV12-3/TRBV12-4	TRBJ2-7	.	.	TGTGCCAGCAGGGGCGACAGGTCGAACAATGAGCAGTACTTC	CASRGDRSNNEQYF
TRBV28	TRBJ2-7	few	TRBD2	TGTGCCAGCAGTCCTTTAGCGGGCTCCCTCGGCGAGCAGTACTTC	CASSPLAGSLGEQYF
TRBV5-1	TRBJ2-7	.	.	TGCGCCAGCGGGCCGGGGGTCTACAATGAGCAGTACTTC	CASGPGVYNEQYF
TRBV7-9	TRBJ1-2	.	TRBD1	TGTGCCAGCAGCTTAACACGGGACAGGGCTAACTATGGCTACACCTTC	CASSLTRDRANYGYTF
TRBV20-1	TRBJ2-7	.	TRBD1	TGCAGTGTCGAGCCCGGGACAGCCTACGAGCAGTACTTC	CSVEPGTAYEQYF
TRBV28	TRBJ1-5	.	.	TGTGCCAGCAGAGGGGGGACGGGAAGCAATCAGCCCCAGCATTTT	CASRGGTGSNQPQHF
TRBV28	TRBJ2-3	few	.	TGTGCCAGCAGTTTACTGACGCTCCGCACAGATACGCAGTATTTT	CASSLLTLRTDTQYF
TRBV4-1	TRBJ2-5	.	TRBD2	TGCGCCAGCAGCCCCACTAGCGAAGAGACCCAGTACTTC	CASSPTSEETQYF
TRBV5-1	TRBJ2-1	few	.	TGCGCCAGCAGCTTTGCGGGACAAACCTACAATGAGCAGTTCTTC	CASSFAGQTYNEQFF
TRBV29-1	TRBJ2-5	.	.	TGCAGCGTTGCCCACGGCCAAGAGACCCAGTACTTC	CSVAHGQETQYF
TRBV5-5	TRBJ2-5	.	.	TGTGCCAGCAGCAAGGGGACCCGAGAGACCCAGTACTTC	CASSKGTRETQYF
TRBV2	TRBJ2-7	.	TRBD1	TGTGCCGGTGGGACAGGGGCCTACGAGCAGTACTTC	CAGGTGAYEQYF
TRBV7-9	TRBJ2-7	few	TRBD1	TGTGCCAGCAGCCCCCCGGGACAGGGGTACAATGAGCAGTACTTC	CASSPPGQGYNEQYF
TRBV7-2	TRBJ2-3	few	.	TGTGCCAGCAGCTCGGGGGGGACAGTGTACACAGATACGCAGTATTTT	CASSSGGTVYTDTQYF
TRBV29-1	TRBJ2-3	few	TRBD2	TGCAGCGCCATACTAGCGGGGGGATATACGCAGTATTTT	CSAILAGGYTQYF
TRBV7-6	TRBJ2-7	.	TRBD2	TGTGCCAGCAGCGCCCTCCTAGCGGACCTTTACGAGCAGTACTTC	CASSALLADLYEQYF
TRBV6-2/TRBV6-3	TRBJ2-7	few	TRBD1	TGTGCCAGCAGAACTACAGGGGGAACCTCCTACGAGCAGTACTTC	CASRTTGGTSYEQYF
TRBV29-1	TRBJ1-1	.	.	TGCAGCGCCGGTTCCAGGGGTTTCACTGAAGCTTTCTTT	CSAGSRGFTEAFF
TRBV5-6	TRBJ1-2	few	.	TGTGCCAGCAGCTCGACCAGGGGCCAGCTAAACTATGGCTACACCTTC	CASSSTRGQLNYGYTF
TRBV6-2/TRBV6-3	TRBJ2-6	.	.	TGTGCCACCACCCGCTCTGGGGCCAACGTCCTGACTTTC	CATTRSGANVLTF
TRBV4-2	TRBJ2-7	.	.	TGTGCCAGCAGCCAAGAAGTTGCCTACGAGCAGTACTTC	CASSQEVAYEQYF
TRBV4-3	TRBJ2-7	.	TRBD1	TGCACCAGCAGCCAAGATCTTCGGACAGGGGGTGAGCAGTACTTC	CTSSQDLRTGGEQYF
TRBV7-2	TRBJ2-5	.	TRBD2	TGTGCCAGCAGCTTGGGGACTAGCGGGACCCAAGAGACCCAGTACTTC	CASSLGTSGTQETQYF
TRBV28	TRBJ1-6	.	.	TGTGCCGGCCAGGACGCCCCTAATTCACCCCTCCACTTT	CAGQDAPNSPLHF
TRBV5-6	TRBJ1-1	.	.	TGTGCCAGCAGCTTGGGGCCGCTGAGAGTGAACACTGAAGCTTTCTTT	CASSLGPLRVNTEAFF
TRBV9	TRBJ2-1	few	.	TGTGCCAGCAGCGTAGGTAAATACAATGAGCAGTTCTTC	CASSVGKYNEQFF
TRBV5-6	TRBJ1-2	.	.	TGTGCCAGCAGCTTTTTACAGAGTGCTAACTATGGCTACACCTTC	CASSFLQSANYGYTF
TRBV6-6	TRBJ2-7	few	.	TGTGCCAGCAGACCAGAACCGGGACTGGGGTCCTACGAGCAGTACTTC	CASRPEPGLGSYEQYF
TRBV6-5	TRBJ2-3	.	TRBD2	TGTGCCAGCAGTTACACACCGGGACTAGCGGGGACAGATACGCAGTATTTT	CASSYTPGLAGTDTQYF
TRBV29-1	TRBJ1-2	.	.	TGCAGCGTTTCGGGATCCTATGGCTTCACCTTC	CSVSGSYGFTF
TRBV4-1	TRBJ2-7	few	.	TGCGCCAGCAGCCAACCAGGCAAGAGCTCCTACGAGCAGTACTTC	CASSQPGKSSYEQYF
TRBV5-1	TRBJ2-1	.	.	TGCGCCAGCAGCTTGGTGTCAGGGGTTGGTGAGCAGTTCTTC	CASSLVSGVGEQFF
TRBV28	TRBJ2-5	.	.	TGTGCCAGCAGTTATAGTAGGTCATCAGAGACCCAGTACTTC	CASSYSRSSETQYF
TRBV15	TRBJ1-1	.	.	TGTGCCACCACCCCCTGGGAGAACACTGAAGCTTTCTTT	CATTPWENTEAFF
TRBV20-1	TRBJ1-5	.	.	TGCAGTGCTAGAGAGGGCCGTAGCAATCAGCCCCAGCATTTT	CSAREGRSNQPQHF
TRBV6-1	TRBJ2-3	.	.	TGTGCCAGCAGTCTAAGGGATAGTACGCAGTATTTT	CASSLRDSTQYF
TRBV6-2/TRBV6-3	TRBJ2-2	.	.	TGTGCCAGCAGTTACTCTTTAAGCGCCCATTTCCCTCACGGGGAGCTGTTTTTT	CASSYSLSAHFPHGELFF
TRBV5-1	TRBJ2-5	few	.	TGCGCCAGCAGCTTGGCCGTAGGAGACAGCCTACGAGAGACCCAGTACTTC	CASSLAVGDSLRETQYF